A single sample gave rise to the 7 T cell receptor beta chains below, sequenced in a study of neurological immune-mediated disorders (dated 2019 in TCRdb). Library preparation employed 5' RACE. TCRdb lists the instrument as Illumina HiSeq 2500. TCRdb's own reprocessing of the public reads used fastp at Q25 and MiXCR and kept productive beta chains. Here each entry gathers all rows of one CDR3 protein and keeps the most common genes and DNA. The sample records some 120,000 distinct CDR3 sequences, roughly 3.2% of which are singletons. In total, the top ten clones hold over 1% of the sample. Input material: PBMCs. The receptors come from a woman in her twenties or thirties with multiple sclerosis.

This clonotype has ten or more counts. The chain uses TRBV7-2 and TRBJ2-2, with TRBD2 identical over 7 bases. J gave up 5 bases and V 1 base, and 4 bases lay outside the gene matches. CDR1 is SGHTA, CDR2 FQGNSA, per germline. The CDR3 sequence is 15 residues long. CDR3 residues: CASSLDWTRTGELFF. The DNA for the CDR3 is TGTGCCAGCAGCTTAGATTGGACTAGGACCGGGGAGCTGTTTTTT.

There are many counts of this clonotype. This chain links TRBV29-1 with TRBJ2-1; 7 positions match TRBD2. Trimming took 7 bases from V and 10 from J; bases not matched to a gene: 4. The length of the CDR3 is 10 residues. The germline CDR1 and CDR2 sequences are SQVTM and ANQGSEA. CDR3 coding DNA: TGCAGCGCATGGGAGGGCGAGCAGTTCTTC. Its protein is CSAWEGEQFF.

This chain uses TRBV20-1 with TRBJ2-5; possibly TRBD1 or TRBD2 for D (5 bases each). Between the trimmed V and J ends, which lost 6 bases and 4 bases, there was a span of 12 bases. Germline CDR1 and CDR2: DFQATT and SNEGSKA (reference sequence). The CDR3 covers 12 residues. CDR3 protein: CSAPRDGETQYF. The CDR3 region has the DNA TGCAGTGCCCCCCGGGACGGAGAGACCCAGTACTTC.

The chain uses TRBV6-6 and TRBJ2-1, with D maybe TRBD1 (6 bases). The ends were cut back, 1 base at V and 7 bases at J, with 8 bases in the middle. There are 13 residues in the CDR3. Germline-derived CDR1 and CDR2 are MNHNY and SVGAGI (reference sequence). The CDR3 region is CASSYYDRNEQFF. The CDR3 DNA reads TGTGCCAGCAGTTACTACGACAGGAATGAGCAGTTCTTC.

This clonotype was found many times. The chain recombines TRBV4-1 with TRBJ1-2; 9 bases align to TRBD1. In germline, CDR1 is MGHRA, CDR2 YSYEKL. Trimming at V came to 1 base and at J to 4 bases, leaving 1 base not matched to a gene. CDR3 size: 14 residues. The CDR3 coding sequence is TGCGCCAGCAGCCAAGGGGACAGGGCCTATGGCTACACCTTC. Protein sequence: CASSQGDRAYGYTF.

This clonotype has a count of ten or more. The rearrangement uses TRBV12-3 or TRBV12-4 and TRBJ1-5; D is possibly TRBD1 (5 bases). The germline V and J ends were trimmed by 3 bases and 4 bases, with 13 bases remaining between them. The CDR3 is made up of 15 amino acids. The CDR3, as DNA: TGTGCCAGCAGTTTTTCCGACAGCATTAATCAGCCCCAGCATTTT. It yields the protein CASSFSDSINQPQHF.

This clonotype was seen ten or more times. V is TRBV11-2 and J is TRBJ2-4; 8 bases fit TRBD1. V lost 2 bases and J lost 4; bases outside the gene matches: 4. There are 15 residues in the CDR3. Germline lookup yields CDR1 SGHAT and CDR2 FQNNGV. CDR3 DNA: TGTGCCAGCAGCTTACTTCGGGACAGGAAAAACATTCAGTACTTC. This encodes CASSLLRDRKNIQYF.